A selection of T cell receptor beta chains follows, all from one sample in a study of blood T cell repertoires in COVID-19. The method was immunoSEQ multiplex PCR; TCRdb's version includes in-frame clones alone and lacks a portion of them. The table shows roughly 150,000 clones, with around 80% occurring only once. Sequences were obtained from peripheral blood. The receptors shown here come from a woman aged 80 or older with acute or convalescent COVID-19. The CDR3 runs from the conserved cysteine through the conserved F or W. The D gene is left open where the match is weak. Rows may omit the clone size; those that give it use once, few, many or a size class.

clone size: NA; J gene: TRBJ1-4; V gene: TRBV7-9; D gene: NA; CDR3 DNA: TGTGCCAGCAGCTCCACGGGGGGGCGGACTAATGAAAAACTGTTTTTT; CDR3 protein: CASSSTGGRTNEKLFF
clone size: NA; J gene: TRBJ1-1; V gene: TRBV28; D gene: NA; CDR3 DNA: TGTGCCAGCAGCACCTTAAACACCAACACTGAAGCTTTCTTT; CDR3 protein: CASSTLNTNTEAFF
clone size: NA; J gene: TRBJ1-3; V gene: TRBV9; D gene: NA; CDR3 DNA: TGTGCCAGCAGCGTAGTCGGGGGAAACACCATATATTTT; CDR3 protein: CASSVVGGNTIYF
clone size: few; J gene: TRBJ2-1; V gene: TRBV4-1; D gene: TRBD1; CDR3 DNA: TGCGCCAGCAGCCAAGATGGGGGACAGGGGGCCTACAATGAGCAGTTCTTC; CDR3 protein: CASSQDGGQGAYNEQFF
clone size: NA; J gene: TRBJ2-1; V gene: TRBV4-1; D gene: NA; CDR3 DNA: TGCGCCAGCCGCGCTCTATACAGATCCTACAATGAGCAGTTCTTC; CDR3 protein: CASRALYRSYNEQFF
clone size: NA; J gene: TRBJ2-7; V gene: TRBV7-9; D gene: TRBD2; CDR3 DNA: TGTGCCAGCAGCCCCGGGACTAGCGGGATCTCCTACGAGCAGTACTTC; CDR3 protein: CASSPGTSGISYEQYF
clone size: NA; J gene: TRBJ2-7; V gene: TRBV7-2; D gene: NA; CDR3 DNA: TGTGCCAGCAGCCTACAAGTGGGCAGGGCACTCTACGAGCAGTACTTC; CDR3 protein: CASSLQVGRALYEQYF
clone size: NA; J gene: TRBJ1-6; V gene: TRBV11-2; D gene: NA; CDR3 DNA: TGTGCCACTAACCGGGGGAATTCACCCCTCCACTTT; CDR3 protein: CATNRGNSPLHF
clone size: NA; J gene: TRBJ1-5; V gene: TRBV10-3; D gene: NA; CDR3 DNA: TGTGCCATCAGTGAGTCGCTAGGATTGAGGGATCAGCCCCAGCATTTT; CDR3 protein: CAISESLGLRDQPQHF
clone size: NA; J gene: TRBJ1-2; V gene: TRBV7-8; D gene: NA; CDR3 DNA: TGTGCCAGCAGCTTAGCGGAGGGAAACTATGGCTACACCTTC; CDR3 protein: CASSLAEGNYGYTF
clone size: NA; J gene: TRBJ2-5; V gene: TRBV7-2; D gene: NA; CDR3 DNA: TGTGCCAGCAGCTTAGCTGGGACAAGAAGACAAGAGACCCAGTACTTC; CDR3 protein: CASSLAGTRRQETQYF
clone size: NA; J gene: TRBJ1-2; V gene: TRBV16; D gene: NA; CDR3 DNA: TGTGCCAGCAGCCAAGAGTGGCAGGGTCGTTCTAGCTACACCTTC; CDR3 protein: CASSQEWQGRSSYTF
clone size: few; J gene: TRBJ2-3; V gene: TRBV5-6; D gene: TRBD1; CDR3 DNA: TGTGCCAGCAGCTTGACAGGGGGCTCAAGGACAGATACGCAGTATTTT; CDR3 protein: CASSLTGGSRTDTQYF
clone size: NA; J gene: TRBJ1-4; V gene: TRBV5-6; D gene: NA; CDR3 DNA: TGTGCCAGCAGCTTCTTGGAGGGCCTGGCAACTAATGAAAAACTGTTTTTT; CDR3 protein: CASSFLEGLATNEKLFF
clone size: NA; J gene: TRBJ1-6; V gene: TRBV10-3; D gene: NA; CDR3 DNA: TGTGCCATCAGTGAGGGAATTACAGGACCCAGCTATAATTCACCCCTCCACTTT; CDR3 protein: CAISEGITGPSYNSPLHF
clone size: NA; J gene: TRBJ2-3; V gene: TRBV4-2; D gene: NA; CDR3 DNA: TGTGCCAGCAGCCACCCGGACTACACAGATACGCAGTATTTT; CDR3 protein: CASSHPDYTDTQYF
clone size: NA; J gene: TRBJ2-7; V gene: TRBV5-5; D gene: NA; CDR3 DNA: TGTGCCAGCAGCTTGGTAGACCGGGTCTCTCCCTACGAGCAGTACTTC; CDR3 protein: CASSLVDRVSPYEQYF
clone size: NA; J gene: TRBJ2-7; V gene: TRBV10-1; D gene: NA; CDR3 DNA: TGCGCCAGCAGTGAGTCGCGACGGGTCTACGAGCAGTACTTC; CDR3 protein: CASSESRRVYEQYF
clone size: once; J gene: TRBJ1-4; V gene: TRBV5-4; D gene: TRBD1; CDR3 DNA: TGTGCCAGCAGCACGGACAGGGGCGAAAAACTGTTTTTT; CDR3 protein: CASSTDRGEKLFF
clone size: NA; J gene: TRBJ2-3; V gene: TRBV5-1; D gene: TRBD2; CDR3 DNA: TGCGCCAGCAGCGGGGGACTAGTGACAGATACGCAGTATTTT; CDR3 protein: CASSGGLVTDTQYF
clone size: NA; J gene: TRBJ2-7; V gene: TRBV27; D gene: NA; CDR3 DNA: TGTGCCAGCAGTAGCCCTCAGCCACGGGGCTCCTACGAGCAGTACTTC; CDR3 protein: CASSSPQPRGSYEQYF
clone size: once; J gene: TRBJ2-2; V gene: TRBV19; D gene: NA; CDR3 DNA: TGTGCCAGTAGCAGGGCCGGAGGGGATTCCGGGGAGCTGTTTTTT; CDR3 protein: CASSRAGGDSGELFF
clone size: NA; J gene: TRBJ2-7; V gene: TRBV4-3; D gene: TRBD2; CDR3 DNA: TGCGCCAGCAGCCAAGGTCTTGCTAGCGGGAGTTCTTGGAACGAGCAGTACTTC; CDR3 protein: CASSQGLASGSSWNEQYF
clone size: NA; J gene: TRBJ1-1; V gene: TRBV5-1; D gene: NA; CDR3 DNA: TGCGCCAGCACGCGGGAACTGAACACTGAAGCTTTCTTT; CDR3 protein: CASTRELNTEAFF
clone size: NA; J gene: TRBJ2-3; V gene: TRBV4-1; D gene: TRBD2; CDR3 DNA: TGCGCCAGCAGCCCTGGCCTCGGCGGGGGGGCAGGGGCAGATACGCAGTATTTT; CDR3 protein: CASSPGLGGGAGADTQYF
clone size: once; J gene: TRBJ2-7; V gene: TRBV2; D gene: NA; CDR3 DNA: TGTGCCAGCCGGGACATAAGCTCCTACGAGCAGTACTTC; CDR3 protein: CASRDISSYEQYF
clone size: few; J gene: TRBJ1-2; V gene: TRBV9; D gene: NA; CDR3 DNA: TGTGCCAGCAGCTCCTCCCCAGGAGGTGGCTACACCTTC; CDR3 protein: CASSSSPGGGYTF
clone size: few; J gene: TRBJ2-7; V gene: TRBV28; D gene: TRBD1; CDR3 DNA: TGTGCCAGCAGTTTATGGGACAGGGGGATAGGGAACGAGCAGTACTTC; CDR3 protein: CASSLWDRGIGNEQYF
clone size: NA; J gene: TRBJ2-4; V gene: TRBV7-8; D gene: NA; CDR3 DNA: TGTGCCAGCAGCTTAGGAAGCAACATTCAGTACTTC; CDR3 protein: CASSLGSNIQYF
clone size: few; J gene: TRBJ1-1; V gene: TRBV7-3; D gene: NA; CDR3 DNA: TGTGCCAGCAGCAAAGATACCGGGGAAGCTTTCTTT; CDR3 protein: CASSKDTGEAFF
clone size: once; J gene: TRBJ2-7; V gene: TRBV18; D gene: TRBD2; CDR3 DNA: TGTGCCAGCTCACCGGGCGGGGGGGCATACGAGCAGTACTTC; CDR3 protein: CASSPGGGAYEQYF
clone size: NA; J gene: TRBJ2-3; V gene: TRBV10-3; D gene: TRBD2; CDR3 DNA: TGTGCCATCAGTGCGGGTAGCGGGAGTTTGACAGATACGCAGTATTTT; CDR3 protein: CAISAGSGSLTDTQYF
clone size: NA; J gene: TRBJ2-7; V gene: TRBV19; D gene: TRBD1; CDR3 DNA: TGTGCCAGTAGCTCTAAAGGGACAGGGGCCTACGAGCAGTACTTC; CDR3 protein: CASSSKGTGAYEQYF
clone size: NA; J gene: TRBJ1-2; V gene: TRBV6-5; D gene: TRBD1; CDR3 DNA: TGTGCCAGCAGTTACTCGGCGACAGGGACTAACTATGGCTACACCTTC; CDR3 protein: CASSYSATGTNYGYTF
clone size: few; J gene: TRBJ1-6; V gene: TRBV21-1; D gene: NA; CDR3 DNA: TGTGCCAGCAGTCCTAGGGGGAGATATAATTCACCCCTCCACTTT; CDR3 protein: CASSPRGRYNSPLHF
clone size: NA; J gene: TRBJ2-1; V gene: TRBV21-1; D gene: NA; CDR3 DNA: TGTGCCAGCAGCAAAGCGCTAGCGGGGGGACAGTCCTACAATGAGCAGTTCTTC; CDR3 protein: CASSKALAGGQSYNEQFF